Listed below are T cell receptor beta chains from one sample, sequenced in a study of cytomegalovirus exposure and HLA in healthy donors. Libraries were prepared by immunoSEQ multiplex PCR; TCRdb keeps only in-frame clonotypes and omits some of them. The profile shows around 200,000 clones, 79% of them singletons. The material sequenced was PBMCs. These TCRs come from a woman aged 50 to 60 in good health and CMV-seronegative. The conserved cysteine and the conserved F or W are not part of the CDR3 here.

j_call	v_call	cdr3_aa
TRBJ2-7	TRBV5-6	ASSSDYNSYEQY
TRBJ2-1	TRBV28	ASSIIAAALEQF
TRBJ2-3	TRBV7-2	ASSLTDRPDTQY
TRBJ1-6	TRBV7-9	ASSSTGDSPLH
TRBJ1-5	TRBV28	ASSLQGAQYQPQH
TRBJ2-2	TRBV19	ASSTPGTSGELF
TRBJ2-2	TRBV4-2	ASSQDGQGVSIGELF
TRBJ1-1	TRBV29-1	SVYTGGSGTEAF
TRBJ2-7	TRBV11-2	ASSLEGTGNYEQY
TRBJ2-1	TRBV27	ASSRKTTGTGSNEQF
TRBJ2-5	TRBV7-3	ASSPGVRQETQY
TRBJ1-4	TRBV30	AGRGAGSNEKLF
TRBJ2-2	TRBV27	ASSLTPGQAALF
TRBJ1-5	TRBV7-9	ASSSGGNQPQH
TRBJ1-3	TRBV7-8	ASSLATMTGFGNTIY
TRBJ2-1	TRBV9	ASSLSRLTGSSYNEQF
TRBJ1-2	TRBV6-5	ASSTGTGVVGYT